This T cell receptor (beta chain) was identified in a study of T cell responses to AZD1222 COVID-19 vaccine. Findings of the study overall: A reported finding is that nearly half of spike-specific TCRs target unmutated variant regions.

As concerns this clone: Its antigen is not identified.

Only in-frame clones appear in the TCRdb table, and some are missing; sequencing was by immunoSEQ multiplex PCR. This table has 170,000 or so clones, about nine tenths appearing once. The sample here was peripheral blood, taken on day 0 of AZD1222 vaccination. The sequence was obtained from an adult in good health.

The CDR3 DNA is TGTGCCAGCAGCTTAGACACAGGGGACAATCAGCCCCAGCATTTT. It translates to CASSLDTGDNQPQHF. The chain joins TRBV7-9 to TRBJ1-5; 7 bases map to TRBD1. The germline V gene encodes CDR1 SEHNR and CDR2 FQNEAQ (reference sequence). There are 15 residues in the CDR3. V lost 1 base, J lost 3 bases, and 3 bases stayed unmatched. Combining the CDR3 with reference TRBV7-9 and TRBJ1-5 gives the whole variable domain DTGVSQNPRHKITKRGQNVTFRCDPISEHNRLYWYRQTLGQGPEFLTYFQNEAQLEKSRLLSDRFSAERPKGSFSTLEIQRTEQGDSAMYLCASSLDTGDNQPQHFGDGTRLSIL.